The TCR beta chain described here comes from a study of T-cell reconstitution after alpha-beta-depleted transplantation in children. Unique molecular identifiers were used in preparing the TCRbeta library. TCRdb ran MiXCR on the PCR reads and lists one entry per CDR3 protein. The sample contains almost 400,000 distinct CDR3 sequences, around 21% of which appear only once. Per germline, CDR1 SQVTM and CDR2 ANQGSEA. V lost 8 bases and J lost 2, with 10 bases in between. This CDR3 is built from 12 residues. This chain connects TRBV29-1 to TRBJ2-1; unclear D gene. The sequence was obtained from a human donor who donated a stem cell graft to a child with acute myeloid leukemia. Here the sequenced sample was PBMCs from the stem cell graft donor, taken from the stem cell graft. DNA of the CDR3: TGCAGCTTAGTTGGGGCCTACAATGAGCAGTTCTTC. The encoded protein is CSLVGAYNEQFF.